This T cell receptor (beta chain) was recorded in a study of shared clonotypes between healthy human individuals. Germline CDR1 reads SGHTA; CDR2 reads FQGNSA. The V end lost 1 base, the J end lost 12 bases, and 25 bases lay between the germline ends. The CDR3 has 16 residues. This table comes from immunoSEQ multiplex PCR, and its TCRdb copy is limited to in-frame clones, with some not included. The sample comprises roughly 1 million clones, around 78% of which are singletons, and about 0.52% rests with the top ten. The source material was memory CD4+ T cells from PBMCs. As for subset: CD45RA-negative fraction. This TCR was sampled from a man younger than 30 in good health. Some clones in this sample may be carry-over from other donors' samples. The rearrangement joins TRBV7-2 to TRBJ2-7; maybe TRBD2 (7 bases). CDR3 in amino acids: CASSLGGGRAGPGGYF. CDR3 DNA: TGTGCCAGCAGCTTAGGCGGGGGCAGGGCGGGCCCCGGCGGGTACTTC. Full variable domain (remainder filled in from reference TRBV7-2 and TRBJ2-7): GAGVSQSPSNKVTEKGKDVELRCDPISGHTALYWYRQSLGQGLEFLIYFQGNSAPDKSGLPSDRFSAERTGGSVSTLTIQRTQQEDSAVYLCASSLGGGRAGPGGYFGPGTRLTVT.